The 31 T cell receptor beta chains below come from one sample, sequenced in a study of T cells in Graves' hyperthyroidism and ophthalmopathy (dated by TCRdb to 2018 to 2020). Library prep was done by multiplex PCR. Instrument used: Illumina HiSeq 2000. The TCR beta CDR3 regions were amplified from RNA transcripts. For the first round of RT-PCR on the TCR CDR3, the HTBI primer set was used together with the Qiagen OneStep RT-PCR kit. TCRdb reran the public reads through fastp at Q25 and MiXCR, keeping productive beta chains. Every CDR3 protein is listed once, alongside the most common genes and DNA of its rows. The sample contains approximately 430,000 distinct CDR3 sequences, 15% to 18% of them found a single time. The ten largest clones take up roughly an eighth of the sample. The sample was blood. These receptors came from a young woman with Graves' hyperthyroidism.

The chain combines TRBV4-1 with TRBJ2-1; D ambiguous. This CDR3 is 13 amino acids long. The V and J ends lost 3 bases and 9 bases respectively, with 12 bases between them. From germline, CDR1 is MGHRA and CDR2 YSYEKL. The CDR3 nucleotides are TGCGCCAGCAGCCATCCTAACGACATTGAGCAGTTCTTC. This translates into CASSHPNDIEQFF.

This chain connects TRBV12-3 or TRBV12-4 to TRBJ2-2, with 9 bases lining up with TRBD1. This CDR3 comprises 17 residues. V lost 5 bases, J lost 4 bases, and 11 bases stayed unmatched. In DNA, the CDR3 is TGTGCCAGCAGTACGACCGGGACAGGGATTCTCACCGGGGAGCTGTTTTTT. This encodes CASSTTGTGILTGELFF.

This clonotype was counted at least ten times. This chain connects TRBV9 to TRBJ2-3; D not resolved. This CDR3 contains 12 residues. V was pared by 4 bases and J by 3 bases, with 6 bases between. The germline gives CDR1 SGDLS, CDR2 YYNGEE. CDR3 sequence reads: CASSPTTDTQYF. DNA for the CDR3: TGTGCCAGCAGCCCCACGACAGATACGCAGTATTTT.

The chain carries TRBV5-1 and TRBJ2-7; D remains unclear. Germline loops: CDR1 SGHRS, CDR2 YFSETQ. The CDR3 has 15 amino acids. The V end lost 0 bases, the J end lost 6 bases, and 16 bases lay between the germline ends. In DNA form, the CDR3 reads TGCGCCAGCAGCTTGGCTTTGGGGTTCTCTGGCGAGCAGTACTTC. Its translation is CASSLALGFSGEQYF.

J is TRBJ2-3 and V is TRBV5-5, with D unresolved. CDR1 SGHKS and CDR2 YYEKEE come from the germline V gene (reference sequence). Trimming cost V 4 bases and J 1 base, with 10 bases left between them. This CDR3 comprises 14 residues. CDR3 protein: CASSKIPRTDTQYF. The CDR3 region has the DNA TGTGCCAGCAGCAAGATACCCCGCACAGATACGCAGTATTTT.

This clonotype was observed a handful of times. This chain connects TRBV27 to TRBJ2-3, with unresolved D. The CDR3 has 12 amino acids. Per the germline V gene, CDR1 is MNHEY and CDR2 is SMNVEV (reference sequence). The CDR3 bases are TGTGCTTCGGCCGACAACACAGATACGCAGTATTTT. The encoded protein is CASADNTDTQYF.

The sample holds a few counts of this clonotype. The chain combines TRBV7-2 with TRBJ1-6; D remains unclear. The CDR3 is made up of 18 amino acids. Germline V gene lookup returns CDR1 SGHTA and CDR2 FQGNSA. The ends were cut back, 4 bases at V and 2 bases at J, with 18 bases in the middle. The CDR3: CASSYPVPATPYNSPLHF. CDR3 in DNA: TGTGCCAGCAGCTATCCGGTCCCCGCGACGCCCTATAATTCACCCCTCCACTTT.

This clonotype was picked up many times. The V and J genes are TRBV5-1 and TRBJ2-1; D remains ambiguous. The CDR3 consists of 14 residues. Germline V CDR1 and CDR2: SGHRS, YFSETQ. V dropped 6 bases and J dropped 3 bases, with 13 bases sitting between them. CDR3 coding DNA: TGCGCCAGCAAAGAGACTGAGGTCTACAATGAGCAGTTCTTC. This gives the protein CASKETEVYNEQFF.

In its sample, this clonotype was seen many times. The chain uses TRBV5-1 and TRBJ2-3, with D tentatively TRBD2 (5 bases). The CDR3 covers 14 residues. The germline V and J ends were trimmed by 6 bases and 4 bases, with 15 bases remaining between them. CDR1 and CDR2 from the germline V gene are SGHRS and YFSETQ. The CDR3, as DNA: TGCGCCAGCACCTCCACCCCCGGGGCAGATACGCAGTATTTT. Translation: CASTSTPGADTQYF.

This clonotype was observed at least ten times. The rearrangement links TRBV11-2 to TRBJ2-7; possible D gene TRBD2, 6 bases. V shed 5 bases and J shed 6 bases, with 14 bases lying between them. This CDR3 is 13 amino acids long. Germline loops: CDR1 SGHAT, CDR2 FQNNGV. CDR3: CASSPSAGSEQYF. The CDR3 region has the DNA TGTGCCAGCAGCCCATCCGCGGGGAGCGAGCAGTACTTC.

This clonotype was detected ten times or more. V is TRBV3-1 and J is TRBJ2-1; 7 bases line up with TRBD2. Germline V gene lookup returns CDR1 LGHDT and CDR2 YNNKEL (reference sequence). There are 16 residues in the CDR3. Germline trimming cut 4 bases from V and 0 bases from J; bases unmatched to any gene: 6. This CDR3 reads CASSLTGTNSYNEQFF. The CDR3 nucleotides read TGTGCCAGCAGCCTAACGGGGACTAACTCCTACAATGAGCAGTTCTTC.

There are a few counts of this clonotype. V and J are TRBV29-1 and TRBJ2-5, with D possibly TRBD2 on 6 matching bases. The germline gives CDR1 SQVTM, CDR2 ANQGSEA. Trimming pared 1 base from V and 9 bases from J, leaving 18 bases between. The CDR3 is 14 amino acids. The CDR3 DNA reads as TGCAGCGTTGAAGTATCTGGGATCCGGGAGCCCCAGTACTTC. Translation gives CSVEVSGIREPQYF.

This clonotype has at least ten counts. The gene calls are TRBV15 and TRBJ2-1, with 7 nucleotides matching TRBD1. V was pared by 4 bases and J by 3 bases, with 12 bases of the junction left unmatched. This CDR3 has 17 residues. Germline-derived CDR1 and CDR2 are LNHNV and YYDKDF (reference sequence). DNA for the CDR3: TGTGCCACCAGCACCTATACAGGGGCCCTAGACTACAATGAGCAGTTCTTC. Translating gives CATSTYTGALDYNEQFF. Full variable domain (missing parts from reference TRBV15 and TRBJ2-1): DAMVIQNPRYQVTQFGKPVTLSCSQTLNHNVMYWYQQKSSQAPKLLFHYYDKDFNNEADTPDNFQSRRPNTSFCFLDIRSPGLGDTAMYLCATSTYTGALDYNEQFFGPGTRLTVL.

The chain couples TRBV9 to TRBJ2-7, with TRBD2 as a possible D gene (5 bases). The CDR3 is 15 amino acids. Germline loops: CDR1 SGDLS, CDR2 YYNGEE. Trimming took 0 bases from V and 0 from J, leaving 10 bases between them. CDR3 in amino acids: CASSVEAGYSYEQYF. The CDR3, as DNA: TGTGCCAGCAGCGTAGAGGCGGGCTACTCCTACGAGCAGTACTTC. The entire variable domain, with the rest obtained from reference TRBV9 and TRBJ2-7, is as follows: DSGVTQTPKHLITATGQRVTLRCSPRSGDLSVYWYQQSLDQGLQFLIQYYNGEERAKGNILERFSAQQFPDLHSELNLSSLELGDSALYFCASSVEAGYSYEQYFGPGTRLTVT.

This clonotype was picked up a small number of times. Here the CDR3 reads CASSDTGRTGELFF. As DNA, the CDR3 is TGTGCCAGCAGTGATACAGGTCGCACCGGGGAGCTGTTTTTT. The chain combines TRBV6-1 with TRBJ2-2; possibly TRBD1 for D (5 bases). V was cut by 3 bases and J by 4 bases, with 9 bases left in between. This CDR3 has 14 amino acids. CDR1 is MNHNS, CDR2 SASEGT, per germline.

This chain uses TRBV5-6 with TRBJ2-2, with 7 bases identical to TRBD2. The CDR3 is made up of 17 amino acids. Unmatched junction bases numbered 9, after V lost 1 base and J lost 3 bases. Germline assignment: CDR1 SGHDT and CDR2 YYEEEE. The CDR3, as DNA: TGTGCCAGCAGCTTGCTGGTGCGGGAGCGAGACACCGGGGAGCTGTTTTTT. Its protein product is CASSLLVRERDTGELFF.

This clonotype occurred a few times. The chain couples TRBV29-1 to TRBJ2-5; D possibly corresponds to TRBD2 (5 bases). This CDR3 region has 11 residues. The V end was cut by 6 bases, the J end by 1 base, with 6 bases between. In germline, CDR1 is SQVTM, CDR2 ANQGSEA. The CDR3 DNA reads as TGCAGCGTAGGACTCCAAGAGACCCAGTACTTC. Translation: CSVGLQETQYF.

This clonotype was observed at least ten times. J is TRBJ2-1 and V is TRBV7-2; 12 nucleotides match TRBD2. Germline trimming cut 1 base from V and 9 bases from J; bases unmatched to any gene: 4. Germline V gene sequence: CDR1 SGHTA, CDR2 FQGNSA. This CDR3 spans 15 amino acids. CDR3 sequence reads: CASSLGPLAGGEQFF. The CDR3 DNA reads TGTGCCAGCAGCTTAGGGCCACTAGCGGGAGGTGAGCAGTTCTTC.

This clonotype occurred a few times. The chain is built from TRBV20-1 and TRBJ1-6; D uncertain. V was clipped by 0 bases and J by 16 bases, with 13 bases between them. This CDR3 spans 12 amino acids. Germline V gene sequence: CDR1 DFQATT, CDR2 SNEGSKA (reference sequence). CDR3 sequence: CSARDKAEKLHF. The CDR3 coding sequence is TGCAGTGCTAGAGATAAGGCAGAAAAACTCCACTTT.

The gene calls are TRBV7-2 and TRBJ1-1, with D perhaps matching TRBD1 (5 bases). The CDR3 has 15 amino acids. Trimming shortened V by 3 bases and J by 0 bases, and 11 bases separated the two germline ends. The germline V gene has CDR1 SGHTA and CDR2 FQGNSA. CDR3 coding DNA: TGTGCCAGCAGCTTTGCGGGACTGCTGAACACTGAAGCTTTCTTT. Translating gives CASSFAGLLNTEAFF.

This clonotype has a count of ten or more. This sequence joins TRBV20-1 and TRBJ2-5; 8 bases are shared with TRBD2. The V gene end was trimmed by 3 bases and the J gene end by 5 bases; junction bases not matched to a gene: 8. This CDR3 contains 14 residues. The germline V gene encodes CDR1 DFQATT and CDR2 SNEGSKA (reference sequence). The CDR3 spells CSASSGLASETQYF. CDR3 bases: TGCAGTGCTAGTTCAGGACTAGCTTCTGAGACCCAGTACTTC.

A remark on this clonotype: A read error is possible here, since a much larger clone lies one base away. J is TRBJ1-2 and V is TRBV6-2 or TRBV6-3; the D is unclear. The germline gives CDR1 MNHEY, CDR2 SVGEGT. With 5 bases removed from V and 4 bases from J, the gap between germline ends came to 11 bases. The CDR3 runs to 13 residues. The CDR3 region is CASSHRQIYGYTF. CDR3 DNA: TGTGCCAGCAGTCATCGGCAGATCTATGGCTACACCTTC.

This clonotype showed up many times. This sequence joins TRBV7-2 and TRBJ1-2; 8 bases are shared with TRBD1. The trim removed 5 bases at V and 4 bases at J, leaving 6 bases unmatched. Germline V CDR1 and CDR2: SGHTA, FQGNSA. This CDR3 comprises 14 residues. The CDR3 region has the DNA TGTGCCAGCAGCGAAGGACAGGGTCCCTATGGCTACACCTTC. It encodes CASSEGQGPYGYTF. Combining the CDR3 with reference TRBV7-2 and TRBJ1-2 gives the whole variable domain GAGVSQSPSNKVTEKGKDVELRCDPISGHTALYWYRQSLGQGLEFLIYFQGNSAPDKSGLPSDRFSAERTGGSVSTLTIQRTQQEDSAVYLCASSEGQGPYGYTFGSGTRLTVV.

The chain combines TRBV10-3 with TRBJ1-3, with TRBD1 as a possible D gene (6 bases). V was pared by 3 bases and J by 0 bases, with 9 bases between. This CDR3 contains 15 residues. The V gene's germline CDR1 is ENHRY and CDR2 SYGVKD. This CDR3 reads CAISEGQISGNTIYF. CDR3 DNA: TGTGCCATCAGTGAAGGACAGATCTCTGGAAACACCATATATTTT.

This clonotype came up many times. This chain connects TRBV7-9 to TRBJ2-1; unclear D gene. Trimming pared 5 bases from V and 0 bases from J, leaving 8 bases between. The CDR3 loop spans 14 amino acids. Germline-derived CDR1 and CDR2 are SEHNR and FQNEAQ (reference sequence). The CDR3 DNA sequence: TGTGCCAGCAGCAGGGTGAGCTCCTACAATGAGCAGTTCTTC. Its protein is CASSRVSSYNEQFF. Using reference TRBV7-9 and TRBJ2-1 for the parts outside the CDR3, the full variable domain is DTGVSQNPRHKITKRGQNVTFRCDPISEHNRLYWYRQTLGQGPEFLTYFQNEAQLEKSRLLSDRFSAERPKGSFSTLEIQRTEQGDSAMYLCASSRVSSYNEQFFGPGTRLTVL.

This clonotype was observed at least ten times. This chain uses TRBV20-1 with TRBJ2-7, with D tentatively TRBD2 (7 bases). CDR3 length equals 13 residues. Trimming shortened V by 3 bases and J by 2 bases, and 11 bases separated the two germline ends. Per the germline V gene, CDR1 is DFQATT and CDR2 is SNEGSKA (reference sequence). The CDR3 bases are TGCAGTGCTAGCCGGGGGGCCGCCTACGAGCAGTACTTC. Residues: CSASRGAAYEQYF.

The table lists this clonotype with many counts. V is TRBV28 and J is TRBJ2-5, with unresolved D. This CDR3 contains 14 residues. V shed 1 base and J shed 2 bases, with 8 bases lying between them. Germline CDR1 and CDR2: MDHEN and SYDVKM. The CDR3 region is CASSLSRKQETQYF. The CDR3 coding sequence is TGTGCCAGCAGTTTATCTAGGAAACAAGAGACCCAGTACTTC.

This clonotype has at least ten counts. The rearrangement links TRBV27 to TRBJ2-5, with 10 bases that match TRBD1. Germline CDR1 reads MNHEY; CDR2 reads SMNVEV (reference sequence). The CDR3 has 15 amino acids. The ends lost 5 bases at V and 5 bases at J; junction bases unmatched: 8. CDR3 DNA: TGTGCCAGCAGTCCACGGGACAGGGGTGAGGAGACCCAGTACTTC. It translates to CASSPRDRGEETQYF.

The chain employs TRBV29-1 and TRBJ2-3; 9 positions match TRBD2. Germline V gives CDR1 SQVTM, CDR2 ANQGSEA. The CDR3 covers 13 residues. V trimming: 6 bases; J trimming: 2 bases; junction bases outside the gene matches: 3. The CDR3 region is CSVGTSFTDTQYF. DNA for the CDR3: TGCAGCGTGGGGACTAGCTTCACAGATACGCAGTATTTT.

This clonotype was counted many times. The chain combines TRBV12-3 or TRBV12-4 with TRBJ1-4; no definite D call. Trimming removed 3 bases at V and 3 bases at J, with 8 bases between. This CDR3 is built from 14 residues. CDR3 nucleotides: TGTGCCAGCAGTTTTGGGCCTTCTAATGAAAAACTGTTTTTT. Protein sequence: CASSFGPSNEKLFF.

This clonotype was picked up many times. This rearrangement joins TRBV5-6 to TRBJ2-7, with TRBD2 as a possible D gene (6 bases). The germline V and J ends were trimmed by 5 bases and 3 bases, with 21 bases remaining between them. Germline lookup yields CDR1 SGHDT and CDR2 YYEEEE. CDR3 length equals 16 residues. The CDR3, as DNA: TGTGCCAGCAGGACCCAGGGACTCTCTAGGATCTACGAGCAGTACTTC. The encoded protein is CASRTQGLSRIYEQYF.